Following are 8 T cell receptor beta chains from one sample sequenced in a study of T cells in Graves' hyperthyroidism and ophthalmopathy. RNA transcripts yielded amplified TCR beta CDR3 regions. TCR CDR3 regions were first amplified by RT-PCR with HTBI primers. MiXCR, applied by TCRdb to the multiplex PCR reads, yields one record per CDR3 protein. The table includes around 350,000 distinct CDR3 sequences, 15% to 20% detected once. Sequenced input: blood. These receptors came from a woman aged 18-29 years with Graves' hyperthyroidism.

This chain uses TRBV7-9 with TRBJ2-5; 9 bases agree with TRBD1. Trimming took 2 bases from V and 2 from J; bases not matched to a gene: 3. This CDR3 is built from 15 residues. Germline CDR1 SEHNR, CDR2 FQNEAQ (reference sequence). Here the CDR3 reads CASSLLGQGQETQYF. CDR3 in DNA: TGTGCCAGCAGCTTACTGGGACAGGGACAAGAGACCCAGTACTTC.

The chain recombines TRBV7-2 with TRBJ1-3; D not resolved. Trimming shortened V by 5 bases and J by 0 bases, and 5 bases separated the two germline ends. The CDR3 loop spans 13 amino acids. Germline CDR1 SGHTA, CDR2 FQGNSA. In nucleotides, the CDR3 is TGTGCCAGCAGCCGCAGCTCTGGAAACACCATATATTTT. Protein: CASSRSSGNTIYF.

In nucleotides, the CDR3 is TGTGCCAGCAGGCCAGGGGAAGGAGCAGCTTTCTTT. It codes for CASRPGEGAAFF. The J gene is TRBJ1-1, the V gene TRBV6-1; possibly TRBD1 for D (6 bases). CDR3 size: 12 residues. Trimming left V 6 bases short and J 10 bases short, with 15 bases between. Germline V CDR1 and CDR2: MNHNS, SASEGT.

There are many counts of this clonotype. This chain connects TRBV20-1 to TRBJ1-1; D might be TRBD1 (5 bases). This CDR3 region has 15 residues. In germline, CDR1 is DFQATT, CDR2 SNEGSKA (reference sequence). Trimming removed 0 bases from V and 7 bases from J, with 18 bases in between. The CDR3 DNA reads as TGCAGTGCTAGAGACGCAGCCCAGGGTCACGGTGAAGCTTTCTTT. Protein sequence: CSARDAAQGHGEAFF.

The rearrangement joins TRBV10-3 to TRBJ1-5; D is unresolved. The CDR3 consists of 15 residues. V was trimmed by 0 bases and J by 4 bases, leaving 10 bases between them. CDR1 and CDR2 (germline): ENHRY, SYGVKD. The CDR3 sequence is CAISESGGFNQPQHF. The CDR3 DNA follows: TGTGCCATCAGTGAGTCGGGAGGTTTTAATCAGCCCCAGCATTTT.

The chain is built from TRBV6-2 or TRBV6-3 and TRBJ2-7; D is ambiguous. V lost 2 bases to trimming and J lost 3 bases, with 14 bases between them. The CDR3 extends over 15 amino acids. Germline CDR1 MNHEY, CDR2 SVGEGT. The CDR3 region is CASSYPRPGHYEQYF. CDR3 nucleotide sequence: TGTGCCAGCAGTTACCCGAGGCCGGGTCACTACGAGCAGTACTTC.

This clonotype was seen many times. J is TRBJ1-2 and V is TRBV6-1, with 7 bases lining up with TRBD1. Germline CDR1 and CDR2: MNHNS and SASEGT. CDR3 length equals 15 residues. Germline trimming cut 2 bases from V and 6 bases from J; bases unmatched to any gene: 9. The CDR3 bases are TGTGCCAGCAGTGAATGGAGGGGACAGCAGAATGGCTACACCTTC. The encoded protein is CASSEWRGQQNGYTF.

V usage is TRBV7-2 and J usage is TRBJ2-5, with TRBD2 matching over 10 bases. The CDR3 totals 16 residues. The ends lost 1 base at V and 1 base at J; junction bases unmatched: 3. Looked up from germline, CDR1 is SGHTA and CDR2 is FQGNSA. The CDR3 bases are TGTGCCAGCAGCTTAGACACTAGCGGGGCCCAAGAGACCCAGTACTTC. Its translation: CASSLDTSGAQETQYF.